This section outlines one T cell receptor beta chain sequence together with its context. Antigen specificity is unknown. Time point given: newly diagnosed GD, antithyroid drugs for less than 3 months. The TCR library used RNA extracted from PBMCs. These data originate in a study of regulatory T cells in long-lasting Graves disease. Study observations and caveats: Possibly, accuracy suffered from the small sample size.

Building of the TCR beta libraries involved iRepertoire HTBI primers and Arm-PCR of CDR3 regions. TCRdb fed the multiplex PCR reads into MiXCR, producing one record per CDR3 protein. Among more than 450,000 distinct CDR3 sequences, 15% to 20% were seen once, and the ten largest hold about 12%. V lost 5 bases and J lost 2, with 17 bases in between. This CDR3 region has 16 residues. Germline CDR1 is MNHEY and CDR2 is SVGEGT. The sample also formed part of further work on T cells in Graves' hyperthyroidism and ophthalmopathy.

Source: peripheral blood mononuclear cells (PBMCs), taken at new diagnosis, from a patient treated with antithyroid drugs. The TCR sequence derives from a man aged 40-55 years with Graves disease. The chain uses TRBV6-2 or TRBV6-3 and TRBJ2-3, with D possibly being TRBD1 or TRBD2 (5 bases each). The CDR3 here is CASSERGVGVTDTQYF. The CDR3 DNA sequence: TGTGCCAGCAGTGAGAGGGGCGTGGGGGTCACAGATACGCAGTATTTT.